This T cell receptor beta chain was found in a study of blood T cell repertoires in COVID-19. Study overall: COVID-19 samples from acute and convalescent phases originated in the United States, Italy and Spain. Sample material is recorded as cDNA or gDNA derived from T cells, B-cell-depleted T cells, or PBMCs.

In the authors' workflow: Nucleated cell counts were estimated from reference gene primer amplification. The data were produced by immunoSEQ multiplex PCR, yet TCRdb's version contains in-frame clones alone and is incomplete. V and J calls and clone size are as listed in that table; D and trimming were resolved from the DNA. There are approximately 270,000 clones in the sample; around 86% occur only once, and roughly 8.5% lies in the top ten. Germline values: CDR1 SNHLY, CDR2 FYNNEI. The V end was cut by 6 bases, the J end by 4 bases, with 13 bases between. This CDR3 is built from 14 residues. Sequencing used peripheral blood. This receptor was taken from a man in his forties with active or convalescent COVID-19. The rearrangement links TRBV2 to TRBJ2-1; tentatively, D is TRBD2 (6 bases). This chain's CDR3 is CASSEVGGYNEQFF. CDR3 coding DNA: TGTGCCAGCAGCGAGGTCGGGGGATACAATGAGCAGTTCTTC.